The clone carrying this TCR beta chain has ten or more counts. MiXCR, run by TCRdb on the RT-PCR reads, gives a single entry per CDR3 protein. The table records a few hundred thousand distinct CDR3 sequences, approximately 10% of them present only once. This CDR3 has 17 residues. Germline lookup yields CDR1 DFQATT and CDR2 SNEGSKA (reference sequence). The V end lost 0 bases, the J end lost 4 bases, and 21 bases lay between the germline ends. The sample is drawn from a study of response to subunit inactivated influenza vaccine. This sample was shared with a second study, whose subject was T cells expressing NK-cell markers. That report notes: The cDNA for TCR beta came from 5'RACE template switching with UMIs. It was sorted CD3+CD56+NKG2C+, CD3+CD56+NKG2C- and CD3+CD56-NKG2C+ T cells that supplied the TCR beta repertoires. HCMV serostatus: most of the eight sequenced donors positive, one negative. An anti-gamma-delta TCR antibody was added in several experiments. It restricted sorting to alpha-beta TCR-expressing T cells. Topping the CD3+CD56-NKG2C+ fraction as well were these clonotypes, in a handful of donors.

This chain joins TRBV20-1 and TRBJ1-2; tentative D call: TRBD1 (6 bases). The specimen was PBMCs from blood, collected on the day of vaccination. This clonotype originated in a man aged 45 to 65 who received an inactivated influenza vaccine. The CDR3 region is CSARDPTEAQGLYGYTF. CDR3 in DNA: TGCAGTGCTAGAGATCCGACCGAAGCGCAGGGGCTCTATGGCTACACCTTC.